This TCR beta chain was obtained from a study of immune cell composition in non-small cell lung cancer. Deletions cut 4 bases from V and 8 bases from J, with 11 bases between. Germline CDR1 reads MDHEN; CDR2 reads SYDVKM. CDR3 length equals 12 residues. The table came from immunoSEQ multiplex PCR; TCRdb's copy has only in-frame clones and leaves some out. The data show 3,600 or so clones, with about four fifths seen just once and about 12% held by the top ten. Normal lung sampling was at least 3 cm from the tumour, as distant as possible. The sample was non-adjacent lung tissue. V is TRBV28 and J is TRBJ2-5, with TRBD2 as a possible D gene (6 bases). The sequence was obtained from a human donor with non-small cell lung cancer. This CDR3 is CASSSPGLTQYF. CDR3 sequence (DNA): TGTGCCAGCAGTTCCCCTGGACTAACCCAGTACTTC.